Listed here is a single TCR beta chain. This specimen comes from a study of cytomegalovirus exposure and HLA in healthy donors. The PCR made use of 60 Vbeta and 13 Jbeta primers. Assay: immunoSEQ multiplex PCR; the TCRdb copy retains only in-frame clones and omits some. The sample has roughly 160,000 clones; about 80% are singletons. The trim removed 6 bases at V and 4 bases at J, leaving 11 bases unmatched. The CDR3 extends over 16 amino acids. From germline, CDR1 is MDHEN and CDR2 SYDVKM. The sequence derives from a young man in good health and CMV-seronegative. Material: PBMCs. The genes are TRBV28 and TRBJ2-5, with 10 nucleotides matching TRBD2. For the CDR3, the DNA is TGTGCCAGCAGAGGGCAGCGGGGGGGCGGGGTAGAGACCCAGTACTTC. The encoded protein is CASRGQRGGGVETQYF.